A selection of T cell receptor beta chains follows, all from one sample in a study of shared clonotypes between healthy human individuals. The data were produced by immunoSEQ multiplex PCR, yet TCRdb's version contains in-frame clones alone and is incomplete. The sample has 950,000 to 1,100,000 clones, about 80% seen once. The material sequenced was memory CD4+ T cells sorted from blood. The receptor set was obtained from a man aged 18 to 29 in good health. Each CDR3 is given with its conserved first and last residue. The D gene is left open where the match is weak. Rows may omit the clone size; those that give it use once, few, many or a size class.

D gene: TRBD1; CDR3 length: 14; clone size: -; J gene: TRBJ1-6; V gene: TRBV30; CDR3 DNA: TGTGCCTGCTCGACAGGGCTGTATAATTCACCCCTCCACTTT; CDR3 protein: CACSTGLYNSPLHF
D gene: -; CDR3 length: 15; clone size: -; J gene: TRBJ2-1; V gene: TRBV5-1; CDR3 DNA: TGCGCCAGCAGCTGGGACGACAGCGACTACAATGAGCAGTTCTTC; CDR3 protein: CASSWDDSDYNEQFF
D gene: TRBD2; CDR3 length: 15; clone size: -; J gene: TRBJ2-1; V gene: TRBV9; CDR3 DNA: TGTGCCAGCAGCCCTCGACTAGCGGTTTACAATGAGCAGTTCTTC; CDR3 protein: CASSPRLAVYNEQFF
D gene: TRBD2; CDR3 length: 16; clone size: once; J gene: TRBJ2-1; V gene: TRBV9; CDR3 DNA: TGTGCCAGCAGCCCTCGGACTAGCGGGGGGGCGGATGAGCAGTTCTTC; CDR3 protein: CASSPRTSGGADEQFF
D gene: -; CDR3 length: 15; clone size: -; J gene: TRBJ1-4; V gene: TRBV10-3; CDR3 DNA: TGTGCCATCAGTGACAGCACCCGGGAGGGTGAAAAACTGTTTTTT; CDR3 protein: CAISDSTREGEKLFF
D gene: -; CDR3 length: 13; clone size: few; J gene: TRBJ2-5; V gene: TRBV30; CDR3 DNA: TGTGCCTGGGAACAGGGCTTCCAAGAGACCCAGTACTTC; CDR3 protein: CAWEQGFQETQYF
D gene: -; CDR3 length: 13; clone size: -; J gene: TRBJ1-3; V gene: TRBV28; CDR3 DNA: TGTGCCAGCAGTTTATCCAGCGGAAACACCATATATTTT; CDR3 protein: CASSLSSGNTIYF
D gene: -; CDR3 length: 13; clone size: few; J gene: TRBJ2-3; V gene: TRBV5-1; CDR3 DNA: TGCGCCAGCAGCTTCGGGGGAACAGATACGCAGTATTTT; CDR3 protein: CASSFGGTDTQYF
D gene: -; CDR3 length: 15; clone size: -; J gene: TRBJ2-7; V gene: TRBV21-1; CDR3 DNA: TGTGCCAGCAGCAAGGCTAGCGGGAGGGCCGACGAGCAGTACTTC; CDR3 protein: CASSKASGRADEQYF
D gene: TRBD2; CDR3 length: 16; clone size: -; J gene: TRBJ2-4; V gene: TRBV4-1; CDR3 DNA: TGCGCCAGCAGCCCGGGAGGGGATATAGCCAAAAACATTCAGTACTTC; CDR3 protein: CASSPGGDIAKNIQYF
D gene: -; CDR3 length: 14; clone size: -; J gene: TRBJ1-1; V gene: TRBV6-5; CDR3 DNA: TGTGCCAGCAGTTACGGGGTTCTGAACACTGAAGCTTTCTTT; CDR3 protein: CASSYGVLNTEAFF
D gene: -; CDR3 length: 11; clone size: -; J gene: TRBJ2-7; V gene: TRBV6-6; CDR3 DNA: TGTGCCAGCAGTTCCAACTACGAGCAGTACTTC; CDR3 protein: CASSSNYEQYF
D gene: -; CDR3 length: 14; clone size: few; J gene: TRBJ2-3; V gene: TRBV30; CDR3 DNA: TGTGCCTGGAGTGGACAGTTCGACACAGATACGCAGTATTTT; CDR3 protein: CAWSGQFDTDTQYF
D gene: -; CDR3 length: 15; clone size: -; J gene: TRBJ1-1; V gene: TRBV18; CDR3 DNA: TGTGCCAGCTCCGTTGGACGAACAGGGAACACTGAAGCTTCCTTT; CDR3 protein: CASSVGRTGNTEASF
D gene: -; CDR3 length: 12; clone size: few; J gene: TRBJ1-5; V gene: TRBV19; CDR3 DNA: TGTGCCGCAAGGGGGTATAATCAGCCCCAGCATTTT; CDR3 protein: CAARGYNQPQHF
D gene: TRBD1; CDR3 length: 15; clone size: -; J gene: TRBJ1-1; V gene: TRBV9; CDR3 DNA: TGTGCCAGCAGCGTAGCTGGACAGGTCGGGGCTGAAGCTTTCTTT; CDR3 protein: CASSVAGQVGAEAFF
D gene: -; CDR3 length: 13; clone size: once; J gene: TRBJ2-5; V gene: TRBV6-6; CDR3 DNA: TGTGCCAGCAGCCCTCCAAGCGAGGAGACCCAGTACTTC; CDR3 protein: CASSPPSEETQYF
D gene: TRBD2; CDR3 length: 14; clone size: once; J gene: TRBJ2-7; V gene: TRBV7-2; CDR3 DNA: TGTGCCTCGACCCCGGGACTAGTTTTCGGCGAGCAGTACTTC; CDR3 protein: CASTPGLVFGEQYF
D gene: -; CDR3 length: 14; clone size: -; J gene: TRBJ1-1; V gene: TRBV18; CDR3 DNA: TGTGCCAGCTCACCGCAGGTGATGAACACTGAAGCTTTCTTT; CDR3 protein: CASSPQVMNTEAFF
D gene: TRBD1; CDR3 length: 13; clone size: -; J gene: TRBJ1-4; V gene: TRBV6-1; CDR3 DNA: TGTGCCAGCAGTCACCAGGGGGCGCATTTACTGTTTTTT; CDR3 protein: CASSHQGAHLLFF
D gene: -; CDR3 length: 16; clone size: -; J gene: TRBJ1-5; V gene: TRBV10-2; CDR3 DNA: TGCGCCAGCAGGGAAGGGACGAATGGCCTCAATCAGCCCCAGCATTTT; CDR3 protein: CASREGTNGLNQPQHF
D gene: -; CDR3 length: 15; clone size: -; J gene: TRBJ1-4; V gene: TRBV28; CDR3 DNA: TGTGCCAGCAGTTTACACTCGGCTGGTAATGAAAAACTGTTTTTT; CDR3 protein: CASSLHSAGNEKLFF
D gene: -; CDR3 length: 13; clone size: -; J gene: TRBJ1-1; V gene: TRBV9; CDR3 DNA: TGTGCCAGCAGCATTAGGGGGAACACTGAAGCTTTCTTT; CDR3 protein: CASSIRGNTEAFF
D gene: TRBD2; CDR3 length: 13; clone size: -; J gene: TRBJ2-5; V gene: TRBV29-1; CDR3 DNA: TGCAGCGTTGAACTAGCGGGATTCGAGACCCAGTACTTC; CDR3 protein: CSVELAGFETQYF
D gene: -; CDR3 length: 16; clone size: -; J gene: TRBJ1-2; V gene: TRBV5-4; CDR3 DNA: TGTGCCAGCAGCCTCGCCACAGGGTCTTCAGACTATGGCTACACCTTC; CDR3 protein: CASSLATGSSDYGYTF
D gene: -; CDR3 length: 13; clone size: once; J gene: TRBJ1-5; V gene: TRBV7-2; CDR3 DNA: TGTGCCAGCAGCGGGGGCGGGTTTGGGGCCCAGCATTTT; CDR3 protein: CASSGGGFGAQHF
D gene: -; CDR3 length: 18; clone size: -; J gene: TRBJ2-1; V gene: TRBV6-1; CDR3 DNA: TGTGCCAGCAGTGAAGCGCTTCGGGGCGGGCCCATCTACAATGAGCAGTTCTTC; CDR3 protein: CASSEALRGGPIYNEQFF
D gene: -; CDR3 length: 15; clone size: -; J gene: TRBJ1-5; V gene: TRBV16; CDR3 DNA: TGTGCCAGCAGCCTGGGCCGTGTGGGCAATCAGCCCCAGCATTTT; CDR3 protein: CASSLGRVGNQPQHF
D gene: TRBD2; CDR3 length: 14; clone size: -; J gene: TRBJ2-1; V gene: TRBV19; CDR3 DNA: TGTGCCAGTAGTATAGCGACTGCGGGGGGTGAGCAGTTCTTC; CDR3 protein: CASSIATAGGEQFF
D gene: -; CDR3 length: 13; clone size: -; J gene: TRBJ2-5; V gene: TRBV5-6; CDR3 DNA: TGTGCCAGCAGCCAGGTATCCCAAGAGACCCAGTACTTC; CDR3 protein: CASSQVSQETQYF
D gene: -; CDR3 length: 16; clone size: few; J gene: TRBJ2-7; V gene: TRBV21-1; CDR3 DNA: TGTGCCAGCAGCCGGCCACAGGGCCGTTACTCCTACGAGCAGTACTTC; CDR3 protein: CASSRPQGRYSYEQYF
D gene: TRBD2; CDR3 length: 14; clone size: once; J gene: TRBJ2-5; V gene: TRBV7-6; CDR3 DNA: TGTGCCAGCAGCTCAGAGGCGGGGGTATGGACCCAGTACTTC; CDR3 protein: CASSSEAGVWTQYF
D gene: -; CDR3 length: 14; clone size: -; J gene: TRBJ1-3; V gene: TRBV5-4; CDR3 DNA: TGTGCCAGCAGCTTGGGGGGCTTGGGAAACACCATATATTTT; CDR3 protein: CASSLGGLGNTIYF
D gene: -; CDR3 length: 13; clone size: -; J gene: TRBJ1-2; V gene: TRBV6-5; CDR3 DNA: TGTGCCAGCCGGGACGGACGATACTATGGCTACACCTTC; CDR3 protein: CASRDGRYYGYTF
D gene: TRBD1; CDR3 length: 16; clone size: -; J gene: TRBJ2-7; V gene: TRBV5-5; CDR3 DNA: TGTGCCAGCAGCACTCCCGACAGGGGGACAAAGGACGAGCAGTACTTC; CDR3 protein: CASSTPDRGTKDEQYF
D gene: TRBD1; CDR3 length: 12; clone size: -; J gene: TRBJ1-3; V gene: TRBV27; CDR3 DNA: TGTGCCAGCAGTTCGGACAGGAACACCATATATTTT; CDR3 protein: CASSSDRNTIYF
D gene: TRBD2; CDR3 length: 13; clone size: -; J gene: TRBJ2-5; V gene: TRBV11-2; CDR3 DNA: TGTGCCAGCAGCTTCGGGGGGTCAGAGACCCAGTACTTC; CDR3 protein: CASSFGGSETQYF
D gene: TRBD2; CDR3 length: 14; clone size: -; J gene: TRBJ2-3; V gene: TRBV28; CDR3 DNA: TGTGCCAGCAGACCCGGGGGGGGCACAGATACGCAGTATTTT; CDR3 protein: CASRPGGGTDTQYF
D gene: TRBD2; CDR3 length: 15; clone size: -; J gene: TRBJ2-7; V gene: TRBV27; CDR3 DNA: TGTGCCAGCAGTTTATCGGGACTAGCCTCCTTTGAGCAGTACTTC; CDR3 protein: CASSLSGLASFEQYF
D gene: -; CDR3 length: 13; clone size: few; J gene: TRBJ1-6; V gene: TRBV19; CDR3 DNA: TGTGCCAGTAGAGCAAAGGAGAATTCACCCCTCCACTTT; CDR3 protein: CASRAKENSPLHF
D gene: -; CDR3 length: 14; clone size: -; J gene: TRBJ1-2; V gene: TRBV6-5; CDR3 DNA: TGTGCCAGCACCACAGGGTCCGGAGGCTATGGCTACACCTTC; CDR3 protein: CASTTGSGGYGYTF
D gene: TRBD1; CDR3 length: 13; clone size: -; J gene: TRBJ1-5; V gene: TRBV5-4; CDR3 DNA: TGTGCCAGCAGCATTGACAGGGTTCAGCCCCAGCATTTT; CDR3 protein: CASSIDRVQPQHF
D gene: TRBD2; CDR3 length: 13; clone size: -; J gene: TRBJ2-2; V gene: TRBV30; CDR3 DNA: TGTGCCTGGAGGGCACCTAGCGGGACGGAGCTGGTTTTT; CDR3 protein: CAWRAPSGTELVF
D gene: -; CDR3 length: 14; clone size: -; J gene: TRBJ1-3; V gene: TRBV2; CDR3 DNA: TGTGCCAGCAGTGAAAATTCGGTTTGGAACACCATATATTTT; CDR3 protein: CASSENSVWNTIYF
D gene: -; CDR3 length: 15; clone size: -; J gene: TRBJ1-2; V gene: TRBV6-6; CDR3 DNA: TGTGCCAGCAGTTACTCGAGGGGCAGGAACTATGGCTACACCTTC; CDR3 protein: CASSYSRGRNYGYTF
D gene: TRBD2; CDR3 length: 15; clone size: -; J gene: TRBJ2-1; V gene: TRBV2; CDR3 DNA: TGTGCCAGCAGTGAACTAGCGGGGGGGCCAGGAGAGCAGTTCTTC; CDR3 protein: CASSELAGGPGEQFF
D gene: TRBD1; CDR3 length: 15; clone size: -; J gene: TRBJ1-1; V gene: TRBV7-8; CDR3 DNA: TGTGCCAGCAGCACATACGGACAGGGGGGGACTGAAGCTTTCTTT; CDR3 protein: CASSTYGQGGTEAFF
D gene: TRBD2; CDR3 length: 15; clone size: -; J gene: TRBJ2-3; V gene: TRBV4-1; CDR3 DNA: TGCGCCAGCAGCCAAGGCGGGACTACCACAGATACGCAGTATTTT; CDR3 protein: CASSQGGTTTDTQYF
D gene: -; CDR3 length: 14; clone size: -; J gene: TRBJ1-4; V gene: TRBV28; CDR3 DNA: TGTGCCAGCAGTTTACGGGGGAGGGATGAAAAACTGTTTTTT; CDR3 protein: CASSLRGRDEKLFF
D gene: -; CDR3 length: 13; clone size: -; J gene: TRBJ1-4; V gene: TRBV18; CDR3 DNA: TGTGCCAGCTCACCCGACATGAATGAAAAACTGTTTTTT; CDR3 protein: CASSPDMNEKLFF
D gene: -; CDR3 length: 17; clone size: -; J gene: TRBJ2-6; V gene: TRBV5-6; CDR3 DNA: TGTGCCAGCAGCGCAAGCACGCTTAACTCTGGGGCCAACGTCCTGACTTTC; CDR3 protein: CASSASTLNSGANVLTF